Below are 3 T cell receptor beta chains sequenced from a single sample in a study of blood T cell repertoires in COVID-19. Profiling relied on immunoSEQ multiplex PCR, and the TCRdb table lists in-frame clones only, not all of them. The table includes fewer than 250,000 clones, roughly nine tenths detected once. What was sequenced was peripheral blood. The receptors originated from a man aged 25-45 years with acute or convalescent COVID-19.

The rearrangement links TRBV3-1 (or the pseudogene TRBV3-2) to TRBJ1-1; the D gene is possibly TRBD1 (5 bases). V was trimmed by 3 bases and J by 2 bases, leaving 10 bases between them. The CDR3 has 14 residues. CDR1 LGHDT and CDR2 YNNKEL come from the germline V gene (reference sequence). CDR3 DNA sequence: TGTGCCAGCAGCCATTTACAGGACAACACTGAAGCTTTCTTT. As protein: CASSHLQDNTEAFF.

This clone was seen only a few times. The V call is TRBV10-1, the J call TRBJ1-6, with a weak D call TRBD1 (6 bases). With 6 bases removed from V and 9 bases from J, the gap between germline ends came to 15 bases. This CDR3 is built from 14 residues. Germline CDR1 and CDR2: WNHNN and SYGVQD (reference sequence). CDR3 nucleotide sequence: TGCGCCAGCAGCCGGACAGATATTGGTTCACCCCTCCACTTT. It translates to CASSRTDIGSPLHF.

DNA of the CDR3: TGCGCCAGCAGCTTGGGTGGGGGACTAGCGGGAGGGAACTACGAGCAGTACTTC. Translated, it gives CASSLGGGLAGGNYEQYF. This chain links TRBV5-1 with TRBJ2-7, with 16 bases lining up with TRBD2. The CDR3 runs to 18 residues. The ends lost 0 bases at V and 3 bases at J; junction bases unmatched: 6. Germline-derived CDR1 and CDR2 are SGHRS and YFSETQ.